This TCR beta chain comes out of a study of blood T cell repertoires in COVID-19. Whole-study context: The origin of the acute and convalescent COVID-19 samples was the United States, Italy and Spain. Sample material is recorded as cDNA or gDNA derived from T cells, B-cell-depleted T cells, or PBMCs.

In the study's own analysis: Amplification from reference gene primers served as the basis for estimated nucleated cell counts. Produced via immunoSEQ multiplex PCR; TCRdb's table is partial and in-frame only. V, J and clone size were drawn from that table, and D and trimming were deduced from the DNA. In the table there are about 260,000 clones, about 82% of which are singletons. Membership in each cohort depended on participant-reported clinical history. V lost 1 base and J 5 bases, leaving 15 bases between the germline ends. CDR3 size: 15 residues. Germline V gene data show CDR1 as SGHRS and CDR2 as YFSETQ.

Sequencing was carried out using PBMCs or T cells enriched from blood (not recorded which). The chain employs TRBV5-1 and TRBJ2-5; a possible D gene is TRBD2 (7 bases). This sequence was found in a woman between 45 and 65 years old who had recovered from COVID-19. CDR3 DNA: TGCGCCAGCAGCTTGTTCGGGGGGCACGGGGAGACCCAGTACTTC. It is translated as CASSLFGGHGETQYF.